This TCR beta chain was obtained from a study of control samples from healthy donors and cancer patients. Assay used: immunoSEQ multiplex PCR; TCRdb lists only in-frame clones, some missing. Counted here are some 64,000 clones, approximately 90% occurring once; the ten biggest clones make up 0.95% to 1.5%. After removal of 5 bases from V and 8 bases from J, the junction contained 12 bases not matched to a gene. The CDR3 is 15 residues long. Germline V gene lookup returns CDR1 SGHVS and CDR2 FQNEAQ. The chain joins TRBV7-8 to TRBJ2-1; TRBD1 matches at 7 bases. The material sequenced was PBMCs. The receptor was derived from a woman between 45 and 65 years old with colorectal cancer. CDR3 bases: TGTGCCAGCAGCGATCAACAGGGGTCTGTGGATGAGCAGTTCTTC. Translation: CASSDQQGSVDEQFF.